The clone carrying this T cell receptor beta chain was found many times. Its cognate antigen is unknown. The CDR3 loop spans 13 amino acids. Trimming stripped 7 bases from V and 2 bases from J, with 10 bases between. This sample was included in a study of T-cell memory formation after mild COVID-19. Study-wide results and limits: The study found balanced CD4/CD8 in clones contracting day 15 to 85 and a CD4+ lean in later expanders. That cross-reactive memory joined was suggested by some responding clones appearing in pre-infection memory.

TCR alpha and TCR beta cDNA libraries with sample barcodes and UMIs came from 5'RACE using constant-segment primers. TCRdb used MiXCR to reprocess the 5' RACE reads, holding one entry per CDR3 protein. Counted here are 380,000 or so distinct CDR3 sequences, roughly an eighth occurring once; the ten biggest clones make up 20% to 25%. This clonotype was sampled from a man aged 18 to 29 who had mild COVID-19 (a few samples of this study predate the infection). Cell type and time point are not known. The sequenced material came from PBMCs or a T cell subset sorted from them (not recorded which). V and J are TRBV12-3 or TRBV12-4 and TRBJ2-3; D is tentatively TRBD1 or TRBD2 (5 bases each). CDR3 sequence (DNA): TGTGCCAGCACGGGACCTACCACAGATACGCAGTATTTT. It codes for CASTGPTTDTQYF.